Following are 20 T cell receptor beta chains from one sample sequenced in a study of T cells in Graves' hyperthyroidism and ophthalmopathy. It was RNA transcripts that yielded the amplified TCR beta CDR3 regions. The study used the HTBI primer set for a first-round RT-PCR of the TCR CDR3. TCRdb reprocessed the multiplex PCR reads with MiXCR, giving one entry per CDR3 protein. The sample shows 620,000 or so distinct CDR3 sequences, around 13% of them seen only once. Sequences were obtained from blood. These receptor sequences come from a woman in her forties or fifties with Graves' ophthalmopathy.

In this sample, this clonotype turned up many times. This chain links TRBV2 with TRBJ1-5; D remains ambiguous. The V gene's germline CDR1 is SNHLY and CDR2 FYNNEI. The CDR3 is made up of 14 amino acids. The V end lost 4 bases, the J end lost 1 base, and 8 bases lay between the germline ends. CDR3 bases: TGTGCCAGCAGTGTGACCAAAAGCAATCAGCCCCAGCATTTT. Amino acids: CASSVTKSNQPQHF.

This clonotype was observed a handful of times. The chain couples TRBV7-3 to TRBJ2-2; D not certain. The germline CDR1 and CDR2 sequences are SGHTA and FQGTGA. CDR3 size: 15 residues. The germline V and J ends were trimmed by 1 base and 5 bases, with 11 bases remaining between them. Written as DNA, the CDR3 is TGTGCCAGCAGCTTAAATGGGCTGGCTACCGGGGAGCTGTTTTTT. It yields the protein CASSLNGLATGELFF.

The V call is TRBV27, the J call TRBJ1-6; TRBD1 might be the D (5 bases). This CDR3 is built from 15 residues. The germline V gene encodes CDR1 MNHEY and CDR2 SMNVEV (reference sequence). V lost 8 bases and J lost 9, with 20 bases in between. CDR3 bases: TGTGCCAGCTACCCCCGTGGGGGGATCTTTTCACCCCTCCACTTT. Its translation is CASYPRGGIFSPLHF.

This clonotype was seen ten or more times. The genes are TRBV2 and TRBJ2-3; possibly TRBD2 for D (6 bases). Germline CDR1 SNHLY, CDR2 FYNNEI. The CDR3 is 13 residues long. The V end lost 8 bases, the J end lost 0 bases, and 9 bases lay between the germline ends. CDR3 nucleotides: TGTGCCAGCGGAGGGTCTAGCACAGATACGCAGTATTTT. This sequence encodes CASGGSSTDTQYF.

This sequence joins TRBV29-1 and TRBJ2-1; 11 bases match TRBD2. Germline V gene sequence: CDR1 SQVTM, CDR2 ANQGSEA. The CDR3 runs to 14 residues. V lost 6 bases, J lost 4 bases, and 5 bases stayed unmatched. The CDR3 coding sequence is TGCAGCGTCGTCCGACTAGCGGGATACAATGAGCAGTTCTTC. It translates to CSVVRLAGYNEQFF.

This clonotype was seen a handful of times. The chain couples TRBV30 to TRBJ2-3, with D perhaps matching TRBD1 or TRBD2 (6 bases each). The CDR3 length is 16 residues. Germline V CDR1 and CDR2: GTSNPN, SVGIG (reference sequence). Trimming stripped 4 bases from V and 0 bases from J, with 17 bases between. The CDR3 DNA sequence: TGTGCCTGGACAGACGCTATAGGGGGGAGCACAGATACGCAGTATTTT. It encodes CAWTDAIGGSTDTQYF. Full variable domain (rest looked up from reference TRBV30 and TRBJ2-3): SQTIHQWPATLVQPVGSPLSLECTVEGTSNPNLYWYRQAAGRGLQLLFYSVGIGQISSEVPQNLSASRPQDRQFILSSKKLLLSDSGFYLCAWTDAIGGSTDTQYFGPGTRLTVL.

There are many counts of this clonotype. J is TRBJ2-7 and V is TRBV29-1, with D uncertain. The CDR3 contains 13 residues. Germline CDR1 SQVTM, CDR2 ANQGSEA. V shed 4 bases and J shed 5 bases, with 15 bases lying between them. The CDR3 DNA sequence: TGCAGCGTTGGAGTGGGAATTGAGCACGAGCAGTACTTC. Its translation is CSVGVGIEHEQYF.

The sample holds many counts of this clonotype. CDR3 sequence (DNA): TGTGCCAGCAGTGAAGGGTATACGGCTTTCTTT. Translation: CASSEGYTAFF. The chain couples TRBV6-1 to TRBJ1-1, with no clear D. In germline, CDR1 is MNHNS, CDR2 SASEGT. V dropped 1 base and J dropped 11 bases, with 8 bases sitting between them. The CDR3 spans 11 residues.

This clonotype was detected ten times or more. The J gene is TRBJ2-1, the V gene TRBV18; D unclear. V was cut by 6 bases and J by 2 bases, with 8 bases left in between. The germline V gene has CDR1 KGHSH and CDR2 LQKENI. CDR3 length: 13 amino acids. This chain's CDR3 is CASSKTTYNEQFF. The CDR3 DNA reads TGTGCCAGCTCGAAGACCACCTACAATGAGCAGTTCTTC. The full variable domain, its missing parts supplied by reference TRBV18 and TRBJ2-1, is NAGVMQNPRHLVRRRGQEARLRCSPMKGHSHVYWYRQLPEEGLKFMVYLQKENIIDESGMPKERFSAEFPKEGPSILRIQQVVRGDSAAYFCASSKTTYNEQFFGPGTRLTVL.

J is TRBJ2-1 and V is TRBV5-8; no reliable D call. The CDR3 is 15 amino acids. V dropped 1 base and J dropped 2 bases, with 10 bases sitting between them. Germline V gene sequence: CDR1 SGHTS, CDR2 YDEGEE. The DNA for the CDR3 is TGTGCCAGCAGCTTGCCAGGCAGTACCTACAATGAGCAGTTCTTC. Protein: CASSLPGSTYNEQFF.

This clonotype has a count of ten or more. This chain uses TRBV7-2 with TRBJ2-7; D is undetermined. V lost 1 base to trimming and J lost 5 bases, with 12 bases between them. The length of the CDR3 is 14 residues. Germline CDR1 SGHTA, CDR2 FQGNSA. CDR3 nucleotides: TGTGCCAGCAGCTTAGTGGATTGGTCAAACGAGCAGTACTTC. Translation: CASSLVDWSNEQYF.

The chain combines TRBV20-1 with TRBJ2-7, with D possibly matching TRBD2 (5 bases). The CDR3 runs 12 residues. Looked up from germline, CDR1 is DFQATT and CDR2 is SNEGSKA (reference sequence). V was trimmed by 6 bases and J by 0 bases, leaving 9 bases between them. The CDR3 loop is CSAKRISYEQYF. The CDR3 bases are TGCAGTGCCAAGCGGATCTCCTACGAGCAGTACTTC.

This clonotype was seen many times. The CDR3, as DNA: TGTGCCAGCAGCCAAGATACCCAGGGGTGGGACGAGCAGTACTTC. It specifies CASSQDTQGWDEQYF. The chain is built from TRBV3-1 and TRBJ2-7; possible D gene TRBD1, 6 bases. This CDR3 spans 15 amino acids. The V gene's germline CDR1 is LGHDT and CDR2 YNNKEL (reference sequence). Trimming stripped 0 bases from V and 5 bases from J, with 14 bases between.

This clonotype was counted only a few times. The chain carries TRBV7-8 and TRBJ2-5; perhaps TRBD2 as D (6 bases). The CDR3 has 18 residues. CDR1 and CDR2 from the germline V gene are SGHVS and FQNEAQ. V dropped 6 bases and J dropped 7 bases, with 30 bases sitting between them. CDR3 sequence: CASRPNVMREDPKVTQYF. As DNA, the CDR3 is TGTGCCAGCAGACCCAATGTAATGAGGGAGGACCCAAAGGTGACCCAGTACTTC.

This CDR3 reads CASSLQSTGAHTDTQYF. The CDR3 DNA follows: TGTGCCAGCAGCTTACAATCGACAGGGGCCCACACAGATACGCAGTATTTT. The V and J genes are TRBV7-2 and TRBJ2-3; the match to TRBD1 covers 8 bases. CDR3 length equals 17 residues. Germline V lookup: CDR1 SGHTA, CDR2 FQGNSA. The V segment lost 2 bases and the J segment 2 bases; nucleotides outside the gene matches: 9.

This clonotype occurred a few times. The V and J genes are TRBV24-1 and TRBJ2-1; no clear D gene. Germline V gene data show CDR1 as KGHDR and CDR2 as SFDVKD. V lost 0 bases and J lost 7, with 6 bases in between. The CDR3 spans 13 residues. CDR3: CATSDLVENEQFF. CDR3 bases: TGTGCCACCAGTGATTTGGTTGAGAATGAGCAGTTCTTC.

This clonotype was observed a handful of times. The rearrangement uses TRBV19 and TRBJ1-4; TRBD1 is a possible D gene (5 bases). The V gene lost 4 bases and the J gene lost 0 bases, with 6 bases spanning the gap. The germline V gene has CDR1 LNHDA and CDR2 SQIVND (reference sequence). The CDR3 sequence is 14 residues long. The chain's CDR3 is CASSKGPTNEKLFF. CDR3 coding DNA: TGTGCCAGTAGTAAGGGACCAACTAATGAAAAACTGTTTTTT.

In its sample, this clonotype was seen many times. The genes are TRBV30 and TRBJ1-6; no clear D. The CDR3 consists of 16 residues. V was clipped by 0 bases and J by 9 bases, with 18 bases between them. Germline V gene lookup returns CDR1 GTSNPN and CDR2 SVGIG (reference sequence). In nucleotides, the CDR3 is TGTGCCTGGAGTGTAATCCCGCCCGGGGTTGGTTCACCCCTCCACTTT. Translation gives CAWSVIPPGVGSPLHF.

A single count supports this clonotype. It may be a read error: a sequence one base away is much more abundant. The V call is TRBV7-8, the J call TRBJ1-2, with D maybe TRBD1 (5 bases). Trimming removed 4 bases from V and 1 base from J, with 7 bases in between. The CDR3 is 13 amino acids. Germline loops: CDR1 SGHVS, CDR2 FQNEAQ. The CDR3 region is CASSSGLNYGYTF. DNA for the CDR3: TGTGCCAGCAGCTCGGGACTTAACTATGGCTACACCTTC.

This chain links TRBV5-4 with TRBJ2-5; no clear D gene. Germline V gene lookup returns CDR1 SGHNT and CDR2 YYREEE (reference sequence). V was cut by 0 bases and J by 1 base, with 10 bases left in between. The length of the CDR3 is 15 residues. CDR3 loop: CASSLAGLTQETQYF. DNA of the CDR3: TGTGCCAGCAGCTTGGCGGGCCTAACCCAAGAGACCCAGTACTTC.